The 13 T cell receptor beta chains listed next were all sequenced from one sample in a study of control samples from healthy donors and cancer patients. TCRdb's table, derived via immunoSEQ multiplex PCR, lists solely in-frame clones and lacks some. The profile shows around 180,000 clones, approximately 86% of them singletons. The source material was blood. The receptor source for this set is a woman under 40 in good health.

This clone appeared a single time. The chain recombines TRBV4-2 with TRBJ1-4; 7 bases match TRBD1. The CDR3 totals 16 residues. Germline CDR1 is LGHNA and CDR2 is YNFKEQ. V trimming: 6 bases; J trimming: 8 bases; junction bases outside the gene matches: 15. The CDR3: CASRKRDDRVEEKLFF. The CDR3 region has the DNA TGTGCCAGCAGGAAGAGGGATGACAGGGTCGAAGAAAAACTGTTTTTT.

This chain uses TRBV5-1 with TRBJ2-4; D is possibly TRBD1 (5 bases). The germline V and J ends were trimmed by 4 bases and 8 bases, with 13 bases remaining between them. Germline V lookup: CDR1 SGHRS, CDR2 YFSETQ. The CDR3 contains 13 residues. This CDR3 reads CASSPRGAYIQYF. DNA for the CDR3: TGCGCCAGCAGCCCCCGTGGGGCATACATTCAGTACTTC.

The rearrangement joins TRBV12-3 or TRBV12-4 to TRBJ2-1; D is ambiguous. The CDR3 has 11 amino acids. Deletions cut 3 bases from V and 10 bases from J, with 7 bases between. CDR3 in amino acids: CASSFRNEQFF. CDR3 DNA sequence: TGTGCCAGCAGTTTCCGCAACGAGCAGTTCTTC.

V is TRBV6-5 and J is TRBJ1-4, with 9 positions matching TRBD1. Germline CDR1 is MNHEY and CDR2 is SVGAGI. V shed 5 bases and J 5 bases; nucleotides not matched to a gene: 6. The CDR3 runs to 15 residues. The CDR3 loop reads CASSPGQGVNEKLFF. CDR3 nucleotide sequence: TGTGCCAGCAGTCCGGGACAGGGAGTCAATGAAAAACTGTTTTTT.

The CDR3 nucleotides are TGTGCCAGCAGTCTCGAGGGGACTAGCACAGATACGCAGTATTTT. This sequence encodes CASSLEGTSTDTQYF. The chain recombines TRBV6-4 with TRBJ2-3; maybe TRBD2 (6 bases). CDR1 MRHNA and CDR2 SNTAGT come from the germline V gene. Trimming took 5 bases from V and 0 from J, leaving 12 bases between them. The CDR3 runs to 15 residues.

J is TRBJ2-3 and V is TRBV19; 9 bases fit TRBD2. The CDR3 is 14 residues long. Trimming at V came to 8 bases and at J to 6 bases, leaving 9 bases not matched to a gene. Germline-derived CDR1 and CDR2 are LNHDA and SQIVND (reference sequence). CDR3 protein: CASGKGTSLDTQYF. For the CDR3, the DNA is TGTGCCAGTGGTAAAGGGACTAGCCTGGATACGCAGTATTTT.

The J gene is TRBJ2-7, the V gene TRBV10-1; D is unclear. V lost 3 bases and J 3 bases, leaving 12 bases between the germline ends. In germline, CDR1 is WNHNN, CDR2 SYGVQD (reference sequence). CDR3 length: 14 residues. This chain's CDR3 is CASSDQGHRYEQYF. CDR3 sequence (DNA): TGCGCCAGCAGTGACCAAGGCCATCGCTACGAGCAGTACTTC.

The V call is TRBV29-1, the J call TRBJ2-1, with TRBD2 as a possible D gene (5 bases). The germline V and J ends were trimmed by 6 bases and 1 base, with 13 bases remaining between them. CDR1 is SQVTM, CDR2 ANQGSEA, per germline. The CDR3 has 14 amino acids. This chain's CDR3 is CSVPSPVSYNEQFF. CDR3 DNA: TGCAGCGTACCTAGCCCGGTATCCTACAATGAGCAGTTCTTC.

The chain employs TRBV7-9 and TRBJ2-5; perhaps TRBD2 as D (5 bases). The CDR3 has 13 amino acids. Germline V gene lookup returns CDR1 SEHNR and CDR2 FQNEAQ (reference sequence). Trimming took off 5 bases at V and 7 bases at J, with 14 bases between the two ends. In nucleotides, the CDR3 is TGTGCCAGCAGCAGTTCCGCGGGTGGGACCCAGTACTTC. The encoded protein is CASSSSAGGTQYF.

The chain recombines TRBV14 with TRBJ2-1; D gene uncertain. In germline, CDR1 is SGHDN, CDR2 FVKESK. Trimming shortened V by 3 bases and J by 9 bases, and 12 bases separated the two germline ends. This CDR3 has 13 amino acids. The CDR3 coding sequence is TGTGCCAGCAGCCAGGCGGTTCAGCTTGAGCAGTTCTTC. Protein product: CASSQAVQLEQFF.

DNA for the CDR3: TGTGCCAGCAGCTGGACAGGGGGTCACACCGGGGAGCTGTTTTTT. It encodes CASSWTGGHTGELFF. This chain uses TRBV5-6 with TRBJ2-2, with 10 positions matching TRBD1. V was clipped by 3 bases and J by 3 bases; unmatched bases: 2. The CDR3 is 15 residues long. Germline lookup yields CDR1 SGHDT and CDR2 YYEEEE.

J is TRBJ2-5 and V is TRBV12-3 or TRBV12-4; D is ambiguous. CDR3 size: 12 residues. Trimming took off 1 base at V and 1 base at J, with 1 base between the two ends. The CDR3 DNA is TGTGCCAGCAGTTTAGTCCAAGAGACCCAGTACTTC. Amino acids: CASSLVQETQYF.

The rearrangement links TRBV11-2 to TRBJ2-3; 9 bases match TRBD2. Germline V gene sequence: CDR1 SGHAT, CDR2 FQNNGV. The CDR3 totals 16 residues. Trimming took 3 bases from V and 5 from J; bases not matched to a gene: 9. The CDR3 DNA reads TGTGCCAGCAGCTTTACCCTAGCGGGGTTAATAGATACGCAGTATTTT. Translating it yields CASSFTLAGLIDTQYF.